The 29 T cell receptor beta chains below were found in one sample sequenced in a study of T cell responses to AZD1222 COVID-19 vaccine. The data were produced by immunoSEQ multiplex PCR, yet TCRdb's version contains in-frame clones alone and is incomplete. The sample has some 99,000 clones, approximately 90% seen once; the top ten hold 7.5%. The specimen was peripheral blood, collected on day 0 of AZD1222 vaccination. The origin of the receptors is an adult in good health.

The J gene is TRBJ2-1, the V gene TRBV29-1; D remains unclear. The V end lost 1 base, the J end lost 8 bases, and 6 bases lay between the germline ends. The length of the CDR3 is 11 residues. CDR1 and CDR2 (germline): SQVTM, ANQGSEA. The CDR3 loop is CSVEVTDEQFF. The CDR3 coding sequence is TGCAGCGTTGAAGTGACCGATGAGCAGTTCTTC.

The V call is TRBV19, the J call TRBJ1-1; D might be TRBD1 (5 bases). Germline loops: CDR1 LNHDA, CDR2 SQIVND (reference sequence). Trimming took off 6 bases at V and 4 bases at J, with 15 bases between the two ends. The CDR3 contains 14 residues. The CDR3 bases are TGTGCCAGTAGCAGAAGGGGAAGGAGCACTGAAGCTTTCTTT. Translation gives CASSRRGRSTEAFF. The whole variable domain, remainder taken from reference TRBV19 and TRBJ1-1, is DGGITQSPKYLFRKEGQNVTLSCEQNLNHDAMYWYRQDPGQGLRLIYYSQIVNDFQKGDIAEGYSVSREKKESFPLTVTSAQKNPTAFYLCASSRRGRSTEAFFGQGTRLTVV.

This chain links TRBV20-1 with TRBJ1-6, with D perhaps TRBD1 (5 bases). Between the trimmed V and J ends, which lost 3 bases and 5 bases, there was a span of 14 bases. Germline values: CDR1 DFQATT, CDR2 SNEGSKA (reference sequence). This CDR3 has 15 amino acids. As DNA, the CDR3 is TGCAGTGCTAGTGAATGGGACGGGGATAATTCACCCCTCCACTTT. Its protein product is CSASEWDGDNSPLHF.

The chain links TRBV5-1 to TRBJ1-1, with unresolved D. The CDR3 has 13 amino acids. Trimming left V 4 bases short and J 2 bases short, with 9 bases between. The germline gives CDR1 SGHRS, CDR2 YFSETQ. DNA of the CDR3: TGCGCCAGCAGCCCACGGATCAACACTGAAGCTTTCTTT. It codes for CASSPRINTEAFF.

Only one count was recorded for this clone. The chain is built from TRBV2 and TRBJ1-2; TRBD1 agrees at 9 bases. The CDR3 contains 13 residues. Losses at the gene ends were 5 bases for V and 7 bases for J; bases not matched to a gene: 5. Germline CDR1 is SNHLY and CDR2 is FYNNEI. CDR3 bases: TGTGCCAGCAGTCCGGGACAGGGTCTTGGCTACACCTTC. It yields the protein CASSPGQGLGYTF.

The V call is TRBV11-2, the J call TRBJ1-1, with TRBD1 matching 8 bases. The CDR3 consists of 12 residues. Per the germline V gene, CDR1 is SGHAT and CDR2 is FQNNGV. J was trimmed by 8 bases and V by 1 base; bases with no gene match: 0. The CDR3 DNA sequence: TGTGCCAGCAGCTTAGCAGGGGGCGAAGCTTTCTTT. It is translated as CASSLAGGEAFF.

The rearrangement uses TRBV4-1 and TRBJ2-2, with 9 bases aligning to TRBD2. CDR1 is MGHRA, CDR2 YSYEKL, per germline. With V trimmed by 1 base and J by 4 bases, 4 bases remained unmatched. CDR3 size: 16 residues. The CDR3 coding sequence is TGCGCCAGCAGCCAAGTTAGCGGGAGCGGCACCGGGGAGCTGTTTTTT. As protein: CASSQVSGSGTGELFF.

The chain employs TRBV6-5 and TRBJ1-2; TRBD1 matches at 10 bases. The length of the CDR3 is 14 residues. With 2 bases clipped from V and 6 bases from J, the junction kept 3 bases outside the gene matches. In germline, CDR1 is MNHEY, CDR2 SVGAGI. This CDR3 reads CASSYLGQGDGYTF. The CDR3, as DNA: TGTGCCAGCAGTTACCTCGGACAGGGGGATGGCTACACCTTC.

The genes are TRBV4-1 and TRBJ1-2, with D perhaps TRBD1 (5 bases). Germline loops: CDR1 MGHRA, CDR2 YSYEKL. The CDR3 is 15 amino acids. Trimming pared 2 bases from V and 5 bases from J, leaving 15 bases between. The CDR3 DNA sequence: TGCGCCAGCAGCCAATCCGGGACCCTCGGGTATGGCTACACCTTC. Protein product: CASSQSGTLGYGYTF.

The chain employs TRBV19 and TRBJ2-5; 7 positions match TRBD2. The V segment lost 5 bases and the J segment 5 bases; nucleotides outside the gene matches: 8. This CDR3 is 14 amino acids long. CDR1 and CDR2 (germline): LNHDA, SQIVND (reference sequence). CDR3 in DNA: TGTGCCAGTAGTCGGGGCTTCGGGGGGGAGACCCAGTACTTC. It translates to CASSRGFGGETQYF.

The chain links TRBV5-8 to TRBJ2-2, with 8 bases that match TRBD2. This CDR3 has 16 amino acids. J gave up 6 bases and V 4 bases, and 11 bases lay outside the gene matches. Germline assignment: CDR1 SGHTS and CDR2 YDEGEE. CDR3 amino acids: CASSPGTGGPPGELFF. In DNA form, the CDR3 reads TGTGCCAGCAGCCCTGGGACGGGAGGGCCTCCCGGGGAGCTGTTTTTT.

The chain carries TRBV11-2 and TRBJ1-6; D remains unclear. The CDR3 runs to 16 residues. V was shortened by 3 bases and J by 6 bases, with 15 bases between the two germline ends. The V gene's germline CDR1 is SGHAT and CDR2 FQNNGV. The CDR3 nucleotides are TGTGCCAGCAGCTTTGGGCAGTCTAAAGTTAATTCACCCCTCCACTTT. Translating gives CASSFGQSKVNSPLHF. Together with reference TRBV11-2 and TRBJ1-6, the CDR3 gives the full variable domain: EAGVAQSPRYKIIEKRQSVAFWCNPISGHATLYWYQQILGQGPKLLIQFQNNGVVDDSQLPKDRFSAERLKGVDSTLKIQPAKLEDSAVYLCASSFGQSKVNSPLHFGNGTRLTVT.

The V gene is TRBV4-3, the J gene TRBJ2-1; TRBD1 is a possible D gene (5 bases). Germline V gene data show CDR1 as LGHNA and CDR2 as YSLEER. The CDR3 totals 17 residues. Trimming pared 2 bases from V and 0 bases from J, leaving 14 bases between. The CDR3 loop is CASSQYPQGASYNEQFF. CDR3 DNA sequence: TGCGCCAGCAGCCAATATCCCCAGGGCGCCTCCTACAATGAGCAGTTCTTC.

This clone was seen once. The rearrangement joins TRBV5-1 to TRBJ2-6; the D is unclear. CDR1 and CDR2 from the germline V gene are SGHRS and YFSETQ. The CDR3 extends over 14 amino acids. V lost 8 bases, J lost 1 base, and 10 bases lay in between. The CDR3 nucleotides are TGCGCCAGTCGGCCCTCTTCTGGGGCCAACGTCCTGACTTTC. Encoded protein: CASRPSSGANVLTF.

The V gene is TRBV29-1, the J gene TRBJ1-2; 12 bases agree with TRBD1. The V and J ends lost 6 bases and 2 bases, in that order; junction bases with no gene match: 4. The CDR3 covers 14 residues. In germline, CDR1 is SQVTM, CDR2 ANQGSEA. CDR3 coding DNA: TGCAGCGTGGGGACAGGGGGCGCAAACTATGGCTACACCTTC. Protein product: CSVGTGGANYGYTF.

CDR3 DNA sequence: TGCGCCAGCAGCCAAACGGCTAAGGGAGAGACCCAGTACTTC. Translated, it gives CASSQTAKGETQYF. This sequence joins TRBV4-1 and TRBJ2-5; D remains unclear. The germline V gene has CDR1 MGHRA and CDR2 YSYEKL. Trimming shortened V by 2 bases and J by 4 bases, and 11 bases separated the two germline ends. The CDR3 spans 14 residues.

The chain combines TRBV19 with TRBJ1-5; possibly TRBD1 for D (5 bases). The V and J ends lost 0 bases and 1 base respectively, with 10 bases between them. CDR1 is LNHDA and CDR2 is SQIVND in the germline V gene (reference sequence). The CDR3 is made up of 16 amino acids. CDR3 DNA: TGTGCCAGTAGTATAGAAGCGGGGGTGAGCAATCAGCCCCAGCATTTT. Protein sequence: CASSIEAGVSNQPQHF.

This chain links TRBV3-1 (or the pseudogene TRBV3-2) with TRBJ1-5; D is unresolved. The CDR3 is made up of 13 amino acids. V lost 4 bases, J lost 9 bases, and 13 bases lay in between. CDR1 is LGHDT and CDR2 is YNNKEL in the germline V gene (reference sequence). CDR3 nucleotides: TGTGCCAGCAGCCTCCGGGCCCGTGGGCCCCAGCATTTT. It encodes CASSLRARGPQHF.

The V and J genes are TRBV4-3 and TRBJ2-3; a possible D gene is TRBD1 (6 bases). Germline V gene sequence: CDR1 LGHNA, CDR2 YSLEER. Trimming pared 4 bases from V and 2 bases from J, leaving 19 bases between. The CDR3 is 17 amino acids. CDR3: CASSRMTGKPDTDTQYF. The CDR3 DNA is TGCGCCAGCAGCCGAATGACAGGAAAACCCGACACAGATACGCAGTATTTT.

This clone was seen only a few times. The chain carries TRBV5-8 and TRBJ1-5, with 8 bases matching TRBD1. Per the germline V gene, CDR1 is SGHTS and CDR2 is YDEGEE. This CDR3 spans 14 amino acids. Trimming at V came to 4 bases and at J to 4 bases, leaving 4 bases not matched to a gene. The CDR3 DNA sequence: TGTGCCAGCAGCCCCCGGACAGGGAATCAGCCCCAGCATTTT. It encodes CASSPRTGNQPQHF.

The chain is built from TRBV18 and TRBJ1-2; 7 bases map to TRBD1. Trimming removed 4 bases from V and 1 base from J; junction bases left unmatched: 3. The CDR3 runs to 14 residues. Germline-derived CDR1 and CDR2 are KGHSH and LQKENI. The CDR3 spells CASSRDSLNYGYTF. The CDR3 nucleotides read TGTGCCAGCTCACGGGACAGCCTTAACTATGGCTACACCTTC.

The chain combines TRBV7-6 with TRBJ1-1; TRBD1 might be the D (5 bases). The V and J ends lost 5 bases and 2 bases respectively, with 9 bases between them. Germline assignment: CDR1 SGHVS and CDR2 FNYEAQ. This CDR3 spans 13 amino acids. CDR3 residues: CASSPGQNTEAFF. CDR3 in DNA: TGTGCCAGCAGCCCTGGACAAAACACTGAAGCTTTCTTT. Looking up the rest from reference TRBV7-6 and TRBJ1-1 gives the full variable domain: GAGVSQSPRYKVTKRGQDVALRCDPISGHVSLYWYRQALGQGPEFLTYFNYEAQQDKSGLPNDRFSAERPEGSISTLTIQRTEQRDSAMYRCASSPGQNTEAFFGQGTRLTVV.

The chain employs TRBV11-3 and TRBJ2-5; D is tentatively TRBD1 or TRBD2 (6 bases each). The CDR3 has 14 residues. V gave up 5 bases and J gave up 0 bases, with 10 bases separating them. CDR1 is SGHNT, CDR2 YENEEA, per germline. In nucleotides, the CDR3 is TGTGCCAGCAGCCTGGGGGGCTACCAAGAGACCCAGTACTTC. This gives the protein CASSLGGYQETQYF.

The chain carries TRBV15 and TRBJ1-4; 7 bases are shared with TRBD1. Germline lookup yields CDR1 LNHNV and CDR2 YYDKDF (reference sequence). V trimming: 3 bases; J trimming: 4 bases; junction bases outside the gene matches: 8. There are 16 residues in the CDR3. In DNA form, the CDR3 reads TGTGCCACCAGCAGCGCCCTCCGGGACAGTAATGAAAAACTGTTTTTT. This sequence encodes CATSSALRDSNEKLFF.

This chain uses TRBV29-1 with TRBJ2-7, with 13 bases that match TRBD2. V shed 4 bases, J shed 3 bases, and the junction held 0 bases outside the gene matches. CDR1 SQVTM and CDR2 ANQGSEA come from the germline V gene. The CDR3 sequence is 13 residues long. CDR3 sequence reads: CSVGTSGGYEQYF. DNA for the CDR3: TGCAGCGTTGGGACTAGCGGGGGCTACGAGCAGTACTTC.

The chain recombines TRBV6-5 with TRBJ1-6; D is undetermined. From germline, CDR1 is MNHEY and CDR2 SVGAGI. The CDR3 is made up of 13 amino acids. Trimming took off 6 bases at V and 14 bases at J, with 17 bases between the two ends. The CDR3: CASSSAGRGTLHF. The DNA for the CDR3 is TGTGCCAGCAGCTCCGCCGGGCGTGGAACCCTCCACTTT.

V gene TRBV3-1 (or the pseudogene TRBV3-2) combines with J gene TRBJ2-2; D remains unclear. The CDR3 length is 14 residues. From germline, CDR1 is LGHDT and CDR2 YNNKEL (reference sequence). V was cut by 2 bases and J by 2 bases, with 6 bases left in between. The CDR3 DNA is TGTGCCAGCAGCCAATTTGGAAACACCGGGGAGCTGTTTTTT. It translates to CASSQFGNTGELFF.

The CDR3 spells CASSLTSGRTDTQYF. CDR3 DNA sequence: TGCGCCAGCAGCTTGACTAGCGGGAGGACAGATACGCAGTATTTT. The rearrangement joins TRBV5-1 to TRBJ2-3, with 12 bases that match TRBD2. V lost 1 base to trimming and J lost 3 bases; unmatched junction nucleotides: 0. Germline-derived CDR1 and CDR2 are SGHRS and YFSETQ. This CDR3 has 15 residues.

The rearrangement links TRBV11-2 to TRBJ2-5, with D possibly being TRBD1 (5 bases). Trimming cost V 1 base and J 7 bases, with 13 bases left between them. The CDR3 totals 14 residues. Germline CDR1 SGHAT, CDR2 FQNNGV. The CDR3 spells CASSLAQAPGTQYF. The CDR3 nucleotides are TGTGCCAGCAGCTTAGCACAGGCTCCAGGGACCCAGTACTTC. The full variable domain, with the rest looked up from reference TRBV11-2 and TRBJ2-5, is EAGVAQSPRYKIIEKRQSVAFWCNPISGHATLYWYQQILGQGPKLLIQFQNNGVVDDSQLPKDRFSAERLKGVDSTLKIQPAKLEDSAVYLCASSLAQAPGTQYFGPGTRLLVL.